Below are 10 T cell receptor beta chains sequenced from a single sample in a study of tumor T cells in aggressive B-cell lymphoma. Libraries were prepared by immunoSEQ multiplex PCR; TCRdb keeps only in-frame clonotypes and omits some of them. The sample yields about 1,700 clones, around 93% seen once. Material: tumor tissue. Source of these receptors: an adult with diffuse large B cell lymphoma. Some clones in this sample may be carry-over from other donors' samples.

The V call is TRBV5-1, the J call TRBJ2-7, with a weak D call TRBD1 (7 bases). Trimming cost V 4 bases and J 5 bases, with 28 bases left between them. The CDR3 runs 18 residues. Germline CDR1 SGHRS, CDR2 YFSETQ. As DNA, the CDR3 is TGCGCCAGCAGCCCTCAGGGGGGTGGGGCACTAACAAGGAACGAGCAGTACTTC. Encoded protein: CASSPQGGGALTRNEQYF. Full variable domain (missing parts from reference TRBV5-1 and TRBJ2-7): KAGVTQTPRYLIKTRGQQVTLSCSPISGHRSVSWYQQTPGQGLQFLFEYFSETQRNKGNFPGRFSGRQFSNSRSEMNVSTLELGDSALYLCASSPQGGGALTRNEQYFGPGTRLTVT.

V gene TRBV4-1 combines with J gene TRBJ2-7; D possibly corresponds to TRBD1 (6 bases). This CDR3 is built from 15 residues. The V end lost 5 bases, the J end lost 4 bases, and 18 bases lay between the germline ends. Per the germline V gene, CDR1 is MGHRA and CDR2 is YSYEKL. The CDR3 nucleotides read TGCGCCAGCAGCGCAGGTGGGGACACACCTTACGAGCAGTACTTC. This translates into CASSAGGDTPYEQYF.

The CDR3 sequence: CASSTGGTEAFF. In DNA, the CDR3 is TGTGCCAGCAGTACAGGGGGGACTGAAGCTTTCTTT. The chain couples TRBV6-5 to TRBJ1-1; 8 bases are a match to TRBD1. With V trimmed by 5 bases and J by 5 bases, 1 base remained unmatched. The CDR3 sequence is 12 residues long. Per the germline V gene, CDR1 is MNHEY and CDR2 is SVGAGI.

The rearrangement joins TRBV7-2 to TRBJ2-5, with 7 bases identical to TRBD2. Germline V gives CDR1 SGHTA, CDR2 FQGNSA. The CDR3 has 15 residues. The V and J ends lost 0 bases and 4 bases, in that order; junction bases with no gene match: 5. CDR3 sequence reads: CASSLARGGRETQYF. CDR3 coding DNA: TGTGCCAGCAGCTTAGCGCGCGGGGGAAGAGAGACCCAGTACTTC.

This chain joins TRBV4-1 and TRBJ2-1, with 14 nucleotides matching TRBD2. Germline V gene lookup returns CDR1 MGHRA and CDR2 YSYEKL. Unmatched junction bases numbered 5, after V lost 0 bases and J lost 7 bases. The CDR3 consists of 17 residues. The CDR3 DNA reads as TGCGCCAGCAGCCAAGAGCCCGGGACTAGCGGGGGAAATGAGCAGTTCTTC. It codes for CASSQEPGTSGGNEQFF.

DNA for the CDR3: TGTGCCAGCAGTTCTAGCGGGTACGAGCAGTACTTC. This encodes CASSSSGYEQYF. The chain recombines TRBV6-5 with TRBJ2-7; 8 nucleotides agree with TRBD2. The CDR3 consists of 12 residues. The V segment lost 4 bases and the J segment 4 bases; nucleotides outside the gene matches: 0. Germline V lookup: CDR1 MNHEY, CDR2 SVGAGI.

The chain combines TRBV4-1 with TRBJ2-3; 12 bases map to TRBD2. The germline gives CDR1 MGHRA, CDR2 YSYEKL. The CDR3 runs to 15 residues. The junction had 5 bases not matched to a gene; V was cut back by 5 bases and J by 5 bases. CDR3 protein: CASSRLAGAGDTQYF. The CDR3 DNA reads TGCGCCAGCAGCAGACTAGCGGGAGCCGGAGATACGCAGTATTTT.

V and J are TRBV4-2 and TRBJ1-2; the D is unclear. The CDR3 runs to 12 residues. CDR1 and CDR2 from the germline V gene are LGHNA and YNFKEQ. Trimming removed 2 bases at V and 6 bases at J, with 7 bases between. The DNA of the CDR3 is TGTGCCAGCAGCCAATCCGGGGATGGCTACACCTTC. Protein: CASSQSGDGYTF.

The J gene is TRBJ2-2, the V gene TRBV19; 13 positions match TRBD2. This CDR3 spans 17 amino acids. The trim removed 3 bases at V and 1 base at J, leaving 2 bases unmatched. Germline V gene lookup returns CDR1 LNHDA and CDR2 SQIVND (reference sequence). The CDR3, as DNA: TGTGCCAGTAGTATCCGGACTAGCGGGGGGAACACCGGGGAGCTGTTTTTT. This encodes CASSIRTSGGNTGELFF. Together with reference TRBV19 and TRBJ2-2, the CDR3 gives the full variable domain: DGGITQSPKYLFRKEGQNVTLSCEQNLNHDAMYWYRQDPGQGLRLIYYSQIVNDFQKGDIAEGYSVSREKKESFPLTVTSAQKNPTAFYLCASSIRTSGGNTGELFFGEGSRLTVL.

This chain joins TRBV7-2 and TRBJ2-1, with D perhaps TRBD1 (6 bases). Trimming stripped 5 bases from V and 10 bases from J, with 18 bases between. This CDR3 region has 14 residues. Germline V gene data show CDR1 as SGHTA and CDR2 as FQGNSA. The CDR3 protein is CASSVQGPWGEQFF. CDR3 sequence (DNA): TGTGCCAGCAGCGTACAGGGACCATGGGGGGAGCAGTTCTTC.